This passage covers 9 T cell receptor beta chains from one sample sequenced in a study of blood T cell repertoires in COVID-19. Clones were sequenced by immunoSEQ multiplex PCR, and TCRdb holds only the in-frame ones, with some missing. This table has about 200,000 clones, 92% appearing once. The sample consisted of peripheral blood. The receptors come from a man aged 60 to 69 with COVID-19, enrolled during active disease.

The genes are TRBV2 and TRBJ2-2, with a tentative D call TRBD2 (6 bases). The length of the CDR3 is 15 residues. The V and J ends lost 7 bases and 3 bases respectively, with 15 bases between them. CDR1 is SNHLY, CDR2 FYNNEI, per germline. CDR3: CASKGRGAYTGELFF. For the CDR3, the DNA is TGTGCCAGCAAAGGGCGCGGGGCCTACACCGGGGAGCTGTTTTTT.

The chain couples TRBV7-9 to TRBJ1-2; TRBD1 is a possible D gene (6 bases). Germline CDR1 reads SEHNR; CDR2 reads FQNEAQ (reference sequence). V dropped 3 bases and J dropped 8 bases, with 16 bases sitting between them. The length of the CDR3 is 14 residues. In DNA, the CDR3 is TGTGCCAGCAGCTTCGTTCGGGGGGCCAACGGCTACACCTTC. Amino acid sequence: CASSFVRGANGYTF.

The chain joins TRBV5-5 to TRBJ2-2, with 8 bases aligning to TRBD1. The CDR3 consists of 15 residues. Losses at the gene ends were 5 bases for V and 6 bases for J; bases not matched to a gene: 9. Per germline, CDR1 SGHKS and CDR2 YYEKEE (reference sequence). The CDR3 nucleotides read TGTGCCAGCAGATTAGACAGGGGTTCTCCCGGGGAGCTGTTTTTT. Protein: CASRLDRGSPGELFF.

The chain combines TRBV24-1 with TRBJ2-3; possibly TRBD2 for D (5 bases). CDR1 and CDR2 from the germline V gene are KGHDR and SFDVKD. The V and J ends lost 3 bases and 0 bases respectively, with 9 bases between them. The CDR3 has 15 amino acids. CDR3 bases: TGTGCCACCAGTGATACACTAGGGAGCACAGATACGCAGTATTTT. Its protein is CATSDTLGSTDTQYF.

This sequence joins TRBV19 and TRBJ1-2, with D hard to call. The CDR3 runs 15 residues. Trimming left V 3 bases short and J 4 bases short, with 15 bases between. Germline V gene data show CDR1 as LNHDA and CDR2 as SQIVND (reference sequence). CDR3 amino acids: CASSIGAGTIYGYTF. The CDR3 region has the DNA TGTGCCAGTAGTATCGGAGCGGGCACGATCTATGGCTACACCTTC.

This clone was observed once. The rearrangement joins TRBV19 to TRBJ1-5; 7 positions agree with TRBD1. The CDR3 is 16 amino acids. V shed 7 bases, J shed 3 bases, and the junction held 12 bases outside the gene matches. CDR1 is LNHDA and CDR2 is SQIVND in the germline V gene (reference sequence). The DNA of the CDR3 is TGTGCCAGTAAAGCGATAGGGGGCCTGGTCAATCAGCCCCAGCATTTT. Its protein product is CASKAIGGLVNQPQHF.

CDR3 residues: CASNSAGGGPYNEQFF. CDR3 nucleotide sequence: TGTGCCAGTAATTCTGCGGGAGGTGGGCCCTACAATGAGCAGTTCTTC. The chain uses TRBV19 and TRBJ2-1; 8 bases line up with TRBD2. The CDR3 has 16 residues. CDR1 and CDR2 (germline): LNHDA, SQIVND (reference sequence). V lost 7 bases and J lost 2; bases outside the gene matches: 10.

The chain carries TRBV9 and TRBJ2-2; a possible D gene is TRBD1 (7 bases). The CDR3 consists of 15 residues. Trimming pared 4 bases from V and 4 bases from J, leaving 14 bases between. The germline V gene encodes CDR1 SGDLS and CDR2 YYNGEE. CDR3 nucleotides: TGTGCCAGCAGCCCCCGACAGGGAGGCACCGGGGAGCTGTTTTTT. The encoded protein is CASSPRQGGTGELFF.

The J gene is TRBJ2-2, the V gene TRBV7-3, with 14 bases lining up with TRBD2. The V gene end was trimmed by 0 bases and the J gene end by 3 bases; junction bases not matched to a gene: 6. The CDR3 runs to 19 residues. Per the germline V gene, CDR1 is SGHTA and CDR2 is FQGTGA. The CDR3 sequence: CASSLTGLAGAGDTGELFF. Here the CDR3 DNA reads TGTGCCAGCAGCTTAACGGGACTAGCGGGAGCGGGTGACACCGGGGAGCTGTTTTTT.